This T cell receptor (beta chain) originates from a study of blood T cells in healthy people across ages. The V segment lost 5 bases and the J segment 7 bases; nucleotides outside the gene matches: 13. The CDR3 contains 16 residues. A second PCR, run for about 6 to 11 cycles, used a sample-barcoded 5' primer plus a J-beta primer mix. Sequencing of every sample gave 2.5 million or more CDR3-containing paired-end reads. From the 5' RACE reads, TCRdb called clonotypes with MiXCR, one entry per CDR3 protein. This table has fewer than 1 million distinct CDR3 sequences, under 55% appearing once. The gene calls are TRBV12-3 or TRBV12-4 and TRBJ2-2; 7 bases map to TRBD2. The clonotype originates from a man in his 60s in good health. The material sequenced was blood. DNA for the CDR3: TGTGCCAGCAGTGAAATTAGTGGGAGGGAGAACGGGGAGCTGTTTTTT. Translation: CASSEISGRENGELFF.